The following is a T cell receptor (beta chain) sequence with its context. This clonotype was counted many times. The antigen it recognizes is unknown. Base quality data are lacking; no much larger clone is found one base away. The germline V gene supplies CDR1 SGHVS and CDR2 FQNEAQ. V was cut back by 1 base and J by 10 bases, leaving a gap of 10 bases between them. Spanning cysteine to phenylalanine, the CDR3 consists of 12 amino acids. This entry keeps only the CDR3 DNA: 36 bases, framed from base 1. This sample was taken from a study of early T cells in non-severe SARS-CoV-2 infection (dated by TCRdb to the early 2020s). In the study overall: TCR sequencing used bulk RNA from unsorted whole blood, so alpha and beta chains could not be paired.

Receptor libraries were prepared by 5' RACE. TCRdb names NextSeq 500 as the instrument used. In the TCR library protocol, unique molecular identifiers were attached to individual cDNA molecules to correct for PCR bias and sequencing error. Both TCR alpha and beta chains were sequenced, and tight co-correlation was observed between alpha and beta sequence abundances in each sample. On the authors' methods: Decombinator V4 was used to annotate TCR sequences for V gene, J gene and CDR3. TCRs were defined as expanded if a significant change between any two time points was detected under a Poisson model with p below 0.0001. TCR abundances were normalised to the total number of TCRs sequenced in each sample and reported as counts per million. MAIT TCRs were defined by TRAV1-2 paired with TRAJ12, TRAJ20 or TRAJ33, and iNKT TCRs by TRAV10 paired with TRAJ18. VDJdb, accessed 1 November 2021, was searched for CMV, EBV and SARS-CoV-2 annotated TCRs, excluding TCRs annotated for multiple antigens. TCRdb's own reprocessing of the public reads used fastp at Q25 and MiXCR and kept productive beta chains. CDR3 protein sequences are deduplicated, and each keeps its most common genes and DNA. The V and J calls and clone size are TCRdb's, not the authors'. The sample table lists roughly 64,000 distinct CDR3 sequences, 10% to 12% of them with a count of one. 2.5% to 3.5% of the sample comes from the top ten.

Set within a cohort of healthcare workers in London, UK, this nested case-control study involved weekly PCR testing of nasopharyngeal swabs along with blood sampling. Healthcare workers were recruited between 23 and 31 March 2020, during the week of the UK lockdown, and were followed weekly for up to about 16 weeks. General findings and caveats noted by the study authors: VDJdb matching was skewed toward anti-spike CD8 responses and likely underestimated virus-specific expansions by missing private and CD4 specificities.

The specimen was whole blood, collected at baseline. This receptor chain uses TRBV7-8 and TRBJ1-1; the D gene cannot be resolved reliably. The clonotype originates from an adult who was a healthcare worker with PCR-confirmed SARS-CoV-2 infection or an uninfected control (not recorded which). The CDR3 protein: CASSLEGIGAFF. DNA sequence: TGTGCCAGCAGCTTAGAAGGTATAGGAGCTTTCTTT.